Listed below are T cell receptor beta chains from one sample, sequenced in a study of T cells in Graves' hyperthyroidism and ophthalmopathy. MiXCR, applied by TCRdb to the multiplex PCR reads, yields one record per CDR3 protein. In the table there are about 620,000 distinct CDR3 sequences, 16% of which are singletons. Sequencing was performed on blood. These receptors all stem from a woman in her 30s with Graves' hyperthyroidism. CDR3s include the opening cysteine and the closing phenylalanine or tryptophan. D genes are given only for firm matches. Clone size is stated in some rows and not others, as once, few, many or a class when expanded.

few	TRBV7-3	.	16	TRBJ2-1	TGTGCCAGCAGCCCGAACGGTCAGGGGTCCTACAATGAGCAGTTCTTC	CASSPNGQGSYNEQFF
.	TRBV28	TRBD1	13	TRBJ2-7	TGTGCCAGCAGGTCGACAGGGGCCGTCGAGCAGTACTTC	CASRSTGAVEQYF
few	TRBV6-2/TRBV6-3	.	15	TRBJ2-2	TGTGTCAGCAGTCCACATGGTATGAACACCGGGGAGCTGTTTTTT	CVSSPHGMNTGELFF
many	TRBV11-2	.	12	TRBJ2-7	TGTGCCAGCAGCCCCGGACTCTACGAGCAGTACTTC	CASSPGLYEQYF
.	TRBV20-1	TRBD1	16	TRBJ2-2	TGCAGTGCTAGAGACCGGGACAGGGAGATTACCGGGGAGCTGTTTTTT	CSARDRDREITGELFF
few	TRBV6-4	.	14	TRBJ2-1	TGTGCCAGCAGTTTGAGGTTCTCCTACAATGAGCAGTTCTTC	CASSLRFSYNEQFF
.	TRBV24-1	TRBD2	17	TRBJ2-3	TGTGCCACCAGTGAACTAGCGGGAGGGAGGGGCCCAGATACGCAGTATTTT	CATSELAGGRGPDTQYF
once	TRBV29-1	.	17	TRBJ2-1	TGCAGCGTTGAAGATGAGGTGGAGGAAAAACTCTACAATGAGCAGTTCTTC	CSVEDEVEEKLYNEQFF
few	TRBV6-1	TRBD1	12	TRBJ2-7	TGTGCCAGCAGCAGGACAGGGGAAGAGGAGTACTTC	CASSRTGEEEYF
.	TRBV7-2	.	14	TRBJ2-7	TGTGCCAGCAGCGTTGACTCAAGCTCCTACGAGCAGTACTTC	CASSVDSSSYEQYF
.	TRBV28	.	15	TRBJ2-2	TGTGCCAGCCTATACAGGGTAAATTCGGCCGGGGAGCTGTTTTTT	CASLYRVNSAGELFF
.	TRBV7-2	.	14	TRBJ1-5	TGTGCCAGCAGCATATCGACAGGTCCCCAGCCCCAGCATTTT	CASSISTGPQPQHF
many	TRBV29-1	.	13	TRBJ1-1	TGCAGCGTTGACATGGCGGGGAACACTGAAGCTTTCTTT	CSVDMAGNTEAFF
few	TRBV7-2	TRBD2	15	TRBJ2-1	TGTGCCAGCAGCTTATCGGCGGGAGGCTACAATGAGCAGTTCTTC	CASSLSAGGYNEQFF
.	TRBV5-4	.	17	TRBJ2-6	TGTGCCAGCAGCGCCTCACCAGCGGGTACTGGGGCCAACGTCCTGACTTTC	CASSASPAGTGANVLTF
few	TRBV4-1	.	13	TRBJ2-5	TGCGCCAGCAGCCAAGACCCCAGGTGGACCCAGTACTTC	CASSQDPRWTQYF
.	TRBV3-2	.	18	TRBJ2-1	TGTGCCAGCAGCCCACGACGGGACAGGGGTAGCTCCTACAATGAGCAGTTCTTC	CASSPRRDRGSSYNEQFF
.	TRBV7-9	TRBD1	14	TRBJ2-7	TGTGCCAGTAGTTTCCGACAGGGACACTACGAGCAGTACTTC	CASSFRQGHYEQYF
many	TRBV12-3/TRBV12-4	.	13	TRBJ1-1	TGTGCCAGCAGTGACCAAGAGAACACTGAAGCTTTCTTT	CASSDQENTEAFF
many	TRBV9	.	14	TRBJ2-7	TGTGCCAGCAGCGTAGCTGCCGGCCCCTACGAGCAGTACTTC	CASSVAAGPYEQYF
many	TRBV7-2	.	15	TRBJ2-1	TGTGCCAGCAGCTTAGAGGGGGCGGGGTACAATGAGCAGTTCTTC	CASSLEGAGYNEQFF
few	TRBV7-2	.	13	TRBJ1-1	TGTGCCAGCAGTCAATACAGGAACACTGAAGCTTTCTTT	CASSQYRNTEAFF
.	TRBV12-3/TRBV12-4	.	15	TRBJ2-2	TGTGCCAGCAGGGGTCGGGTAGGGGGTACCGGGGAGCTGTTTTTT	CASRGRVGGTGELFF
few	TRBV15	.	16	TRBJ1-6	TGTGCCACCAGCAGACGTAGGGACACTTCCTTGGGGCCCCTCCACTTT	CATSRRRDTSLGPLHF
.	TRBV28	.	13	TRBJ2-2	TGTGCCAGCAGTTTTATAGGGTCCGGGGAGCTGTTTTTT	CASSFIGSGELFF
few	TRBV19	.	14	TRBJ2-3	TGTGCCAGTAGTATGGTAGTCGGCACAGATACGCAGTATTTT	CASSMVVGTDTQYF
many	TRBV7-9	TRBD1	15	TRBJ1-2	TGTGCCAGCAGCCAAGGACAGGGGGAGGACTATGGCTACACCTTC	CASSQGQGEDYGYTF
many	TRBV12-3/TRBV12-4	.	12	TRBJ2-7	TGTGAAAAGGAGGGTGAGAAATACGAGCAGTACTTC	CEKEGEKYEQYF
many	TRBV11-2	.	13	TRBJ2-1	TGTGCCAGCAGCTTAGATATCTCCAATGAGCAGTTCTTC	CASSLDISNEQFF
many	TRBV6-2/TRBV6-3	TRBD1	15	TRBJ2-1	TGTGCCAGCAGCTCGGGACAGAGTTACTACAATGAGCAGTTCTTC	CASSSGQSYYNEQFF
many	TRBV2	TRBD1	15	TRBJ1-4	TGTGCCAGCAGGCGGACAGGGGGCGATAATGAAAAACTGTTTTTT	CASRRTGGDNEKLFF
few	TRBV7-8	.	16	TRBJ2-6	TGTGCCAGCAGCTTAAGACACCGCTCTGGGGCCAACGTCCTGACTTTC	CASSLRHRSGANVLTF
many	TRBV5-1	.	13	TRBJ2-7	TGCGCCAGCAGCTTGGACAGCGCCTACGAGCAGTACTTC	CASSLDSAYEQYF
few	TRBV20-1	TRBD2	14	TRBJ2-1	TGCAGTGCCGTAGCGGGAGTTTTCTACAATGAGCAGTTCTTC	CSAVAGVFYNEQFF
few	TRBV11-2	.	16	TRBJ2-1	TGTGCCAGCAGCTTCGGGGGGAGGGGGCGGGTAAATGAGCAGTTCTTC	CASSFGGRGRVNEQFF
.	TRBV29-1	TRBD1	14	TRBJ2-5	TGCAGCGTTGTACGGGACAGGGATGCGGAGACCCAGTACTTC	CSVVRDRDAETQYF
.	TRBV7-3	TRBD1	14	TRBJ2-4	TGTGCCAGCAGGTTCGACAGGGTTGAAAACATTCAGTACTTC	CASRFDRVENIQYF
few	TRBV14	.	15	TRBJ2-5	TGTGCCAGCAGCCAAAGGGACCTCATCCAAGAGACCCAGTACTTC	CASSQRDLIQETQYF
.	TRBV29-1	.	11	TRBJ1-2	TGCAGCGTTGGCAGCCTCTATGGCTACACCTTC	CSVGSLYGYTF
many	TRBV29-1	.	10	TRBJ2-1	TGCAGCGTTGATACCAATGAGCAGTTCTTC	CSVDTNEQFF
many	TRBV30	.	12	TRBJ1-3	TGTGCCTGGACTAACTCTGGAAACACCATATATTTT	CAWTNSGNTIYF
few	TRBV20-1	.	12	TRBJ2-2	TGCAGTGCTCGGGACAACATCGGGGAGCTGTTTTTT	CSARDNIGELFF
.	TRBV20-1	.	14	TRBJ1-4	TGCAGTGCCGAGGCCGGGACTGCTAATGAAAAACTGTTTTTT	CSAEAGTANEKLFF
few	TRBV30	.	14	TRBJ1-3	TGTGCCTGGAGTGTAACGGAGTCGGGAAACACCATATATTTT	CAWSVTESGNTIYF
many	TRBV29-1	.	12	TRBJ2-7	TGCAGCGTTGAATTGCAGGGCTACGAGCAGTACTTC	CSVELQGYEQYF
.	TRBV19	.	14	TRBJ1-4	TGTGCCAGTAGTATACGACGAGCCCGTGAAAAACTGTTTTTT	CASSIRRAREKLFF
few	TRBV5-1	.	11	TRBJ2-7	TGCGCCAGCACGGGAGACCGGGAGCAGTACTTC	CASTGDREQYF
many	TRBV3-1	.	14	TRBJ1-6	TGTGCCAGCAGCCAAGGACACATGGATTCACCCCTCCACTTT	CASSQGHMDSPLHF
many	TRBV12-3/TRBV12-4	TRBD1	16	TRBJ1-2	TGTGCCAGCAGCCCCGCTAGGACAGGGGCCTTCTATGGCTACACCTTC	CASSPARTGAFYGYTF
.	TRBV4-1	.	13	TRBJ2-3	TGCGCCAGCAGCCACCCGAGGGGGGATACGCAGTATTTT	CASSHPRGDTQYF
many	TRBV30	.	14	TRBJ2-3	TGTGCCTGGAAGCCTAGGCGGGCCACAGATACGCAGTATTTT	CAWKPRRATDTQYF
few	TRBV6-2/TRBV6-3	TRBD2	16	TRBJ2-3	TGTGCCAGCAGTTACGCGGGACTACCACACACAGATACGCAGTATTTT	CASSYAGLPHTDTQYF
.	TRBV19	TRBD1	15	TRBJ1-5	TGTGCCAGTAGTGTGCAGGACAGGGATTATCAGCCCCAGCATTTT	CASSVQDRDYQPQHF
few	TRBV7-2	TRBD1	15	TRBJ1-6	TGTGCCAGCGGACCCCGGGACAGCATAAATTCACCCCTCCACTTT	CASGPRDSINSPLHF
many	TRBV2	.	15	TRBJ1-6	TGTGCCAGCACCCGGGACCCTGGGGGATTTTCACCCCTCCACTTT	CASTRDPGGFSPLHF
few	TRBV6-1	.	13	TRBJ2-1	TGTGCCAGCAGTCGATCTAGGCACGATGAGCAGTTCTTC	CASSRSRHDEQFF
many	TRBV5-1	.	14	TRBJ2-5	TGCGCCAGCAGCTTGGCCGAGGGGCCGGAGACCCAGTACTTC	CASSLAEGPETQYF